Shown below are 17 T cell receptor beta chains from a single sample sequenced in a study of early T cells in non-severe SARS-CoV-2 infection. TCRdb independently ran MiXCR on the 5' RACE reads; one entry per CDR3 protein. Of around 80,000 distinct CDR3 sequences in the sample, about 10% were seen once. This sample comprised whole blood, obtained at baseline. The receptors originated from an adult who was a healthcare worker with PCR-confirmed SARS-CoV-2 infection or an uninfected control (not recorded which).

CDR3 protein: CASSGLRNEKLFF. The CDR3 DNA sequence: TGTGCCAGCAGTGGACTGAGGAATGAAAAACTGTTTTTT. The chain employs TRBV25-1 and TRBJ1-4; no firm D call. CDR1 and CDR2 (germline): MGHDK, SYGVNS. This CDR3 region has 13 residues. Trimming pared 4 bases from V and 5 bases from J, leaving 8 bases between.

The rearrangement links TRBV11-1 to TRBJ2-3, with D perhaps matching TRBD2 (5 bases). V was pared by 11 bases and J by 6 bases, with 18 bases between. The CDR3 is 13 residues long. Germline V gene sequence: CDR1 SGHAT, CDR2 FQDESV (reference sequence). Here the CDR3 DNA reads TGTGCCGTCCTCAAAAAGGGAGCCGATACGCAGTATTTT. Its translation is CAVLKKGADTQYF.

Many counts were recorded for this clonotype. The chain is built from TRBV20-1 and TRBJ2-1, with 15 nucleotides matching TRBD2. Trimming removed 6 bases from V and 15 bases from J; junction bases left unmatched: 12. This CDR3 is 14 amino acids long. Looked up from germline, CDR1 is DFQATT and CDR2 is SNEGSKA (reference sequence). CDR3 sequence reads: CSAERGLAGGSRFF. CDR3 DNA sequence: TGCAGTGCGGAACGGGGACTAGCGGGAGGTTCTAGGTTCTTC.

The sample holds a few counts of this clonotype. This chain uses TRBV7-8 with TRBJ1-5; 7 nucleotides line up with TRBD1. CDR1 and CDR2 (germline): SGHVS, FQNEAQ. The CDR3 runs 14 residues. Unmatched junction bases numbered 1, after V lost 3 bases and J lost 2 bases. The CDR3 spells CASSFGQGNQPQHF. The DNA of the CDR3 is TGTGCCAGCAGCTTTGGACAGGGCAATCAGCCCCAGCATTTT.

This clonotype was seen many times. The V call is TRBV12-3 or TRBV12-4, the J call TRBJ1-6; tentative D call: TRBD1 (6 bases). The CDR3 is made up of 14 amino acids. Trimming cost V 6 bases and J 10 bases, with 16 bases left between them. The CDR3 coding sequence is TGTGCCAGCAGAACGGGGGCTGAAGGGTCACCCCTCCACTTT. Protein sequence: CASRTGAEGSPLHF.

In its sample, this clonotype was seen many times. This chain links TRBV28 with TRBJ2-5; 10 bases map to TRBD2. V lost 4 bases to trimming and J lost 3 bases; unmatched junction nucleotides: 5. The CDR3 has 15 amino acids. CDR1 is MDHEN and CDR2 is SYDVKM in the germline V gene. CDR3 sequence: CASSYEREGKETQYF. In DNA, the CDR3 is TGTGCCAGCAGTTACGAGCGGGAGGGGAAAGAGACCCAGTACTTC.

This chain joins TRBV10-3 and TRBJ2-3; 12 bases agree with TRBD1. The CDR3 length is 17 residues. V was pared by 2 bases and J by 2 bases, with 5 bases of the junction left unmatched. CDR1 and CDR2 (germline): ENHRY, SYGVKD. CDR3 sequence: CAISEGTGGRFTDTQYF. The CDR3 DNA follows: TGTGCCATCAGTGAGGGGACAGGGGGCCGTTTCACAGATACGCAGTATTTT.

This clonotype was seen repeatedly, ten times or more. The gene calls are TRBV2 and TRBJ2-2; D may correspond to TRBD1 or TRBD2 (6 bases each). CDR1 and CDR2 (germline): SNHLY, FYNNEI. V was pared by 2 bases and J by 0 bases, with 10 bases between. CDR3 length: 16 residues. CDR3 sequence (DNA): TGTGCCAGCAGTGAATCGGGGGCTACGAACACCGGGGAGCTGTTTTTT. This encodes CASSESGATNTGELFF.

This clonotype was seen only a few times. This sequence joins TRBV20-1 and TRBJ2-3, with 9 positions matching TRBD1. The length of the CDR3 is 14 residues. Trimming removed 3 bases from V and 4 bases from J; junction bases left unmatched: 5. Per germline, CDR1 DFQATT and CDR2 SNEGSKA (reference sequence). The CDR3 is CSASAQGASDTQYF. The CDR3 nucleotides are TGCAGTGCTAGTGCACAGGGGGCGTCAGATACGCAGTATTTT.

This clonotype occurred a few times. The chain uses TRBV5-5 and TRBJ2-1; possibly TRBD1 for D (5 bases). This CDR3 is 14 amino acids long. V was trimmed by 6 bases and J by 6 bases, leaving 16 bases between them. Germline V gene lookup returns CDR1 SGHKS and CDR2 YYEKEE (reference sequence). CDR3 sequence (DNA): TGTGCCAGCACCTGGGGCCCACAAGGCAATGAGCAGTTCTTC. Protein: CASTWGPQGNEQFF.

This clonotype was counted only a few times. The V and J genes are TRBV18 and TRBJ2-3, with D unclear. Trimming left V 2 bases short and J 0 bases short, with 9 bases between. Per germline, CDR1 KGHSH and CDR2 LQKENI. CDR3 length: 15 residues. CDR3 sequence (DNA): TGTGCCAGCTCACCATCCTATCCAAGCACAGATACGCAGTATTTT. Its protein is CASSPSYPSTDTQYF.

This clonotype has a count of ten or more. The chain uses TRBV6-1 and TRBJ1-1, with 9 nucleotides matching TRBD1. The germline V gene encodes CDR1 MNHNS and CDR2 SASEGT. With 2 bases clipped from V and 4 bases from J, the junction kept 2 bases outside the gene matches. This CDR3 is built from 14 residues. The CDR3: CASSEMTGGTEAFF. In DNA, the CDR3 is TGTGCCAGCAGTGAAATGACAGGGGGCACTGAAGCTTTCTTT.

The chain combines TRBV5-1 with TRBJ2-1; 8 bases match TRBD1. Germline CDR1 SGHRS, CDR2 YFSETQ. The length of the CDR3 is 13 residues. The J segment lost 10 bases and the V segment lost 4 bases, leaving 7 bases of the junction unmatched. The CDR3 bases are TGCGCCAGCAGCCCTGGACAGGGAACGGAGCAGTTCTTC. Translating gives CASSPGQGTEQFF.

The chain carries TRBV7-8 and TRBJ2-7, with TRBD2 matching 11 bases. Germline V lookup: CDR1 SGHVS, CDR2 FQNEAQ. The CDR3 consists of 19 residues. V lost 1 base to trimming and J lost 2 bases; unmatched junction nucleotides: 13. CDR3 residues: CASSLGGTSGPRGTYEQYF. Written as DNA, the CDR3 is TGTGCCAGCAGCTTAGGCGGGACTAGCGGTCCGAGGGGTACCTACGAGCAGTACTTC.

The V and J genes are TRBV27 and TRBJ1-5; 7 bases fit TRBD1. Germline assignment: CDR1 MNHEY and CDR2 SMNVEV (reference sequence). This CDR3 contains 13 residues. The junction had 3 bases not matched to a gene; V was cut back by 6 bases and J by 4 bases. CDR3 protein: CASSWTGNQPQHF. The CDR3, as DNA: TGTGCCAGCAGCTGGACAGGTAATCAGCCCCAGCATTTT.

This clonotype turned up a few times. The gene calls are TRBV7-9 and TRBJ2-5; unclear D gene. Germline V gene data show CDR1 as SEHNR and CDR2 as FQNEAQ (reference sequence). This CDR3 spans 11 amino acids. V gave up 4 bases and J gave up 2 bases, with 2 bases separating them. Written as DNA, the CDR3 is TGTGCCAGCAGCTATCAAGAGACCCAGTACTTC. This gives the protein CASSYQETQYF.

In this sample, this clonotype turned up many times. V and J are TRBV30 and TRBJ1-1, with no clear D. This CDR3 region has 15 residues. Germline CDR1 is GTSNPN and CDR2 is SVGIG (reference sequence). V was trimmed by 0 bases and J by 5 bases, leaving 16 bases between them. The CDR3 spells CAWSVYGTRETEAFF. DNA of the CDR3: TGTGCCTGGAGTGTATATGGCACCCGGGAGACTGAAGCTTTCTTT.